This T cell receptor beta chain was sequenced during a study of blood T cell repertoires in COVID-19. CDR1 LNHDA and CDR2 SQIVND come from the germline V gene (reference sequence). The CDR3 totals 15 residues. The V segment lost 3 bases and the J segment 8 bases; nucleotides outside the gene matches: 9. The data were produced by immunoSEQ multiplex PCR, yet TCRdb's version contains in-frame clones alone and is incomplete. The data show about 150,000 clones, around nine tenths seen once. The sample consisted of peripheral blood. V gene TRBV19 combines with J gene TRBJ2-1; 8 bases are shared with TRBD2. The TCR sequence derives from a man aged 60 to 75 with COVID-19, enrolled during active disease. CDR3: CASSMGAGGYDEQFF. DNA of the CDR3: TGTGCCAGTAGTATGGGTGCGGGGGGCTATGATGAGCAGTTCTTC.